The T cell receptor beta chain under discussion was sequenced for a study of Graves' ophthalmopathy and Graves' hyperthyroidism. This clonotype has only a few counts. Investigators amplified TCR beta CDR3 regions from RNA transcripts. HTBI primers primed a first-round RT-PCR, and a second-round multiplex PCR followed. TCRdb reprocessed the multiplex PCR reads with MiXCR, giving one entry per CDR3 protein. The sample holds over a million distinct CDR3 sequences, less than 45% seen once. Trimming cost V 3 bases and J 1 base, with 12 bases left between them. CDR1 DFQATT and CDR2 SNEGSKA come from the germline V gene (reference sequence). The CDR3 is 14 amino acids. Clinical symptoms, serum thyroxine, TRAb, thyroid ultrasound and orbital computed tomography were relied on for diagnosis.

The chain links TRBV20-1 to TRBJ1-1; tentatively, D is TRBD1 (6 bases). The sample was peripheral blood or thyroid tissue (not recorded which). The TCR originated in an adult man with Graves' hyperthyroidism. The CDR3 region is CSARMGHTNTEAFF. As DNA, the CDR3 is TGCAGTGCTAGGATGGGACACACGAACACTGAAGCTTTCTTT.